What follows are 25 T cell receptor beta chains derived from one specimen sequenced in a study of blood T cell repertoires in COVID-19. Here immunoSEQ multiplex PCR was the method, and the copy in TCRdb shows in-frame clones only, minus some. Of hundreds of thousands of clones in the sample, more than 80% were seen once. The sequencing sample was made of peripheral blood. These TCRs come from a woman aged 25 to 45 with active or convalescent COVID-19.

Only one count was recorded for this clone. V usage is TRBV25-1 and J usage is TRBJ1-3; perhaps TRBD1 as D (5 bases). There are 14 residues in the CDR3. The V and J ends lost 4 bases and 3 bases respectively, with 10 bases between them. Germline V gene sequence: CDR1 MGHDK, CDR2 SYGVNS. The CDR3 region is CASSVAGFGNTIYF. DNA for the CDR3: TGTGCCAGCAGTGTTGCAGGGTTTGGAAACACCATATATTTT. The whole variable domain, remainder taken from reference TRBV25-1 and TRBJ1-3, is EADIYQTPRYLVIGTGKKITLECSQTMGHDKMYWYQQDPGMELHLIHYSYGVNSTEKGDLSSESTVSRIRTEHFPLTLESARPSHTSQYLCASSVAGFGNTIYFGEGSWLTVV.

This CDR3 reads CASSLGPGQGNSPLHF. As DNA, the CDR3 is TGTGCCAGCAGCTTAGGACCGGGACAGGGAAATTCACCCCTCCACTTT. V usage is TRBV7-9 and J usage is TRBJ1-6, with 9 bases that match TRBD1. Germline CDR1 SEHNR, CDR2 FQNEAQ (reference sequence). V lost 1 base, J lost 7 bases, and 5 bases stayed unmatched. The CDR3 has 16 residues.

The chain employs TRBV7-8 and TRBJ2-5; perhaps TRBD1 as D (6 bases). This CDR3 comprises 12 residues. Germline V gene sequence: CDR1 SGHVS, CDR2 FQNEAQ. The ends were cut back, 8 bases at V and 4 bases at J, with 11 bases in the middle. The CDR3 DNA follows: TGTGCCAGCGGCCAGGGGCGAGAGACCCAGTACTTC. Residues: CASGQGRETQYF.

The chain couples TRBV7-8 to TRBJ1-2; 7 bases fit TRBD1. CDR1 and CDR2 from the germline V gene are SGHVS and FQNEAQ. Germline trimming cut 5 bases from V and 8 bases from J; bases unmatched to any gene: 11. The CDR3 has 14 amino acids. CDR3 in DNA: TGTGCCAGCAGCCAACGGAGGCAGGGGGGCGGCTACACCTTC. Its protein is CASSQRRQGGGYTF. The variable domain in full, with the rest retrieved from reference TRBV7-8 and TRBJ1-2, is GAGVSQSPRYKVAKRGQDVALRCDPISGHVSLFWYQQALGQGPEFLTYFQNEAQLDKSGLPSDRFFAERPEGSVSTLKIQRTQQEDSAVYLCASSQRRQGGGYTFGSGTRLTVV.

V gene TRBV19 combines with J gene TRBJ2-3; weak D call: TRBD2 (6 bases). CDR1 and CDR2 from the germline V gene are LNHDA and SQIVND (reference sequence). The ends were cut back, 2 bases at V and 2 bases at J, with 11 bases in the middle. The CDR3 sequence is 15 residues long. CDR3 in amino acids: CASSIMGGNTDTQYF. DNA of the CDR3: TGTGCCAGTAGTATAATGGGGGGAAACACAGATACGCAGTATTTT.

This clone was counted a single time. J is TRBJ1-3 and V is TRBV27; perhaps TRBD1 as D (5 bases). Looked up from germline, CDR1 is MNHEY and CDR2 is SMNVEV (reference sequence). The V end was cut by 2 bases, the J end by 2 bases, with 10 bases between. The CDR3 runs to 15 residues. CDR3 protein: CASSLVRGAGNTIYF. As DNA, the CDR3 is TGTGCCAGCAGTTTAGTGCGGGGGGCTGGAAACACCATATATTTT.

A single count supports this clone. The rearrangement uses TRBV4-1 and TRBJ1-5; no definite D call. Germline V gene lookup returns CDR1 MGHRA and CDR2 YSYEKL. This CDR3 is built from 17 residues. The V end was cut by 1 base, the J end by 0 bases, with 13 bases between. The CDR3 reads CASSQGAPIYSNQPQHF. CDR3 sequence (DNA): TGCGCCAGCAGCCAAGGAGCGCCCATCTATAGCAATCAGCCCCAGCATTTT.

The chain uses TRBV5-6 and TRBJ1-1, with 7 bases fitting TRBD1. With V trimmed by 2 bases and J by 1 base, 8 bases remained unmatched. From germline, CDR1 is SGHDT and CDR2 YYEEEE. The CDR3 consists of 16 residues. The CDR3 bases are TGTGCCAGCAGCTTACTACCGGGACAGACGAACACTGAAGCTTTCTTT. This gives the protein CASSLLPGQTNTEAFF.

This sequence joins TRBV4-2 and TRBJ2-2, with 9 bases lining up with TRBD1. Looked up from germline, CDR1 is LGHNA and CDR2 is YNFKEQ. Trimming took 3 bases from V and 6 from J; bases not matched to a gene: 14. The CDR3 covers 18 residues. CDR3 sequence reads: CASSHLLTGQGGSGELFF. The CDR3 DNA reads TGTGCCAGCAGCCATCTGTTAACGGGACAGGGCGGATCCGGGGAGCTGTTTTTT.

The chain is built from TRBV28 and TRBJ1-2, with 7 bases fitting TRBD1. The CDR3 totals 14 residues. CDR1 is MDHEN and CDR2 is SYDVKM in the germline V gene. V was pared by 5 bases and J by 4 bases, with 7 bases of the junction left unmatched. Here the CDR3 reads CASSRDRGFYGYTF. The CDR3 nucleotides read TGTGCCAGCAGTCGGGACAGAGGTTTCTATGGCTACACCTTC.

The CDR3 here is CASSRWGLAGTGETQYF. The CDR3 coding sequence is TGTGCCAGCAGCCGTTGGGGACTAGCGGGGACCGGAGAGACCCAGTACTTC. This chain uses TRBV7-2 with TRBJ2-5; 13 positions match TRBD2. The CDR3 consists of 17 residues. V lost 5 bases, J lost 4 bases, and 10 bases stayed unmatched. Germline loops: CDR1 SGHTA, CDR2 FQGNSA. Complete variable domain (other parts from reference TRBV7-2 and TRBJ2-5): GAGVSQSPSNKVTEKGKDVELRCDPISGHTALYWYRQSLGQGLEFLIYFQGNSAPDKSGLPSDRFSAERTGGSVSTLTIQRTQQEDSAVYLCASSRWGLAGTGETQYFGPGTRLLVL.

This clone has only a few counts. The rearrangement links TRBV2 to TRBJ1-2; D remains ambiguous. The length of the CDR3 is 13 residues. CDR1 is SNHLY and CDR2 is FYNNEI in the germline V gene. The ends were cut back, 7 bases at V and 7 bases at J, with 16 bases in the middle. CDR3 protein: CASTKDLGVGYTF. The CDR3 bases are TGTGCCAGCACAAAAGACTTAGGCGTTGGCTACACCTTC.

The J gene is TRBJ1-5, the V gene TRBV4-1; 8 nucleotides line up with TRBD1. The germline CDR1 and CDR2 sequences are MGHRA and YSYEKL. The V and J ends lost 0 bases and 6 bases, in that order; junction bases with no gene match: 4. The CDR3 is 15 amino acids. This CDR3 reads CASSQEDRAGQPQHF. The CDR3 region has the DNA TGCGCCAGCAGCCAAGAGGACAGGGCGGGTCAGCCCCAGCATTTT.

The rearrangement joins TRBV30 to TRBJ1-2; a weak D match, TRBD1 (5 bases). The germline V and J ends were trimmed by 4 bases and 1 base, with 16 bases remaining between them. Germline CDR1 GTSNPN, CDR2 SVGIG (reference sequence). CDR3 length: 15 residues. The CDR3 DNA reads TGTGCCTGGATGGGGGGAGGAGGGATTAACTATGGCTACACCTTC. Protein: CAWMGGGGINYGYTF.

This chain links TRBV29-1 with TRBJ2-1, with 9 bases aligning to TRBD2. The germline gives CDR1 SQVTM, CDR2 ANQGSEA. The CDR3 covers 14 residues. V was pared by 4 bases and J by 7 bases, with 8 bases of the junction left unmatched. The CDR3 loop reads CSVVPGLAANEQFF. CDR3 sequence (DNA): TGCAGCGTTGTACCGGGACTAGCCGCAAATGAGCAGTTCTTC.

V usage is TRBV7-8 and J usage is TRBJ2-7; D not certain. Germline V gene sequence: CDR1 SGHVS, CDR2 FQNEAQ. This CDR3 region has 12 residues. Trimming removed 5 bases from V and 2 bases from J, with 7 bases in between. The CDR3 DNA is TGTGCCAGCAGCCACCCGGCCTACGAGCAGTACTTC. Protein sequence: CASSHPAYEQYF.

This chain connects TRBV20-1 to TRBJ2-7, with D perhaps TRBD2 (6 bases). Trimming pared 6 bases from V and 5 bases from J, leaving 8 bases between. This CDR3 is 10 amino acids long. CDR1 is DFQATT, CDR2 SNEGSKA, per germline (reference sequence). The CDR3 spells CSAEGHEQYF. DNA for the CDR3: TGCAGTGCGGAGGGGCACGAGCAGTACTTC.

The chain has TRBV19 and TRBJ2-1; TRBD2 might be the D (5 bases). Trimming pared 6 bases from V and 0 bases from J, leaving 6 bases between. Germline lookup yields CDR1 LNHDA and CDR2 SQIVND (reference sequence). This CDR3 has 13 residues. DNA of the CDR3: TGTGCCAGTAGCCTAGCCTCCTACAATGAGCAGTTCTTC. Translated, it gives CASSLASYNEQFF.

The chain employs TRBV9 and TRBJ2-7, with TRBD2 identical over 9 bases. This CDR3 region has 14 residues. The V segment lost 3 bases and the J segment 5 bases; nucleotides outside the gene matches: 6. Germline loops: CDR1 SGDLS, CDR2 YYNGEE. The chain's CDR3 is CASSASGDRDEQYF. In nucleotides, the CDR3 is TGTGCCAGCAGCGCTAGCGGGGATCGGGACGAGCAGTACTTC. The full variable domain, with the rest looked up from reference TRBV9 and TRBJ2-7, is DSGVTQTPKHLITATGQRVTLRCSPRSGDLSVYWYQQSLDQGLQFLIQYYNGEERAKGNILERFSAQQFPDLHSELNLSSLELGDSALYFCASSASGDRDEQYFGPGTRLTVT.

V usage is TRBV9 and J usage is TRBJ2-1; 9 bases map to TRBD2. V dropped 0 bases and J dropped 9; count of bases not matched to a gene: 10. The CDR3 covers 16 residues. Germline-derived CDR1 and CDR2 are SGDLS and YYNGEE. CDR3 amino acids: CASSVGGRLAGSEQFF. The CDR3 bases are TGTGCCAGCAGCGTAGGGGGACGGCTAGCGGGAAGTGAGCAGTTCTTC. The full variable domain, in which reference TRBV9 and TRBJ2-1 provide the parts outside the CDR3, is DSGVTQTPKHLITATGQRVTLRCSPRSGDLSVYWYQQSLDQGLQFLIQYYNGEERAKGNILERFSAQQFPDLHSELNLSSLELGDSALYFCASSVGGRLAGSEQFFGPGTRLTVL.

This clone appeared a single time. CDR3 protein: CASKSDAGVSDTQYF. Here the CDR3 DNA reads TGTGCCAGCAAGTCCGATGCGGGAGTCTCAGATACGCAGTATTTT. V is TRBV4-2 and J is TRBJ2-3, with 7 nucleotides matching TRBD2. The CDR3 consists of 15 residues. After removal of 7 bases from V and 4 bases from J, the junction contained 11 bases not matched to a gene. The germline V gene encodes CDR1 LGHNA and CDR2 YNFKEQ.

V is TRBV30 and J is TRBJ2-7; D remains ambiguous. The germline V gene encodes CDR1 GTSNPN and CDR2 SVGIG (reference sequence). The length of the CDR3 is 11 residues. V was clipped by 4 bases and J by 4 bases, with 8 bases between them. The CDR3 region is CAWTTGYEQYF. CDR3 sequence (DNA): TGTGCCTGGACTACCGGTTACGAGCAGTACTTC.

This rearrangement joins TRBV3-1 (or the pseudogene TRBV3-2) to TRBJ1-2; 9 nucleotides match TRBD1. There are 14 residues in the CDR3. The junction had 6 bases not matched to a gene; V was cut back by 1 base and J by 9 bases. Germline CDR1 is LGHDT and CDR2 is YNNKEL (reference sequence). CDR3 residues: CASSQAGTGRSYTF. The CDR3 nucleotides are TGTGCCAGCAGCCAAGCCGGGACAGGGAGGAGCTACACCTTC.

The chain recombines TRBV14 with TRBJ1-3; D uncertain. There are 15 residues in the CDR3. The ends were cut back, 6 bases at V and 3 bases at J, with 15 bases in the middle. The V gene's germline CDR1 is SGHDN and CDR2 FVKESK. The CDR3 nucleotides read TGTGCCAGCAGGGTCCGAGCGCTAAGTGGAAACACCATATATTTT. Translation gives CASRVRALSGNTIYF.

The V and J genes are TRBV19 and TRBJ1-5, with a weak D call TRBD1 (5 bases). V gave up 5 bases and J gave up 7 bases, with 12 bases separating them. CDR1 and CDR2 (germline): LNHDA, SQIVND (reference sequence). The CDR3 extends over 13 amino acids. The CDR3 loop is CASSAREWQPQHF. The DNA of the CDR3 is TGTGCCAGTAGTGCCAGGGAATGGCAGCCCCAGCATTTT.